This TCR beta chain emerged from a study of cytomegalovirus exposure and HLA in healthy donors. With respect to this clone: Its antigen is not known.

Study-wide results and caveats: For cytomegalovirus status, the classifier reportedly gave diagnoses with high specificity and sensitivity. It is likely that the observed cluster of highly shared sequence variants was a sequencing artifact.

PCR employed 60 Vbeta and 13 Jbeta primers. Authors' methods: In a later analysis, the count reached about 80 million unique TCR beta chains, with about 12 million shared. The protocol was immunoSEQ multiplex PCR, while the TCRdb copy is restricted to in-frame clones and leaves out a portion. V, J and clone size are taken as reported in that table, and D and trimming were inferred from the DNA itself. The sample lists 150,000 to 180,000 clones, around 68% seen once, with under 2.5% in the top ten. Sequences were obtained from PBMCs. This TCR was recovered from a man aged 25 to 40 in good health and CMV-seronegative.

This CDR3 reads CASSPGQGDQPQHF. CDR3 bases: TGTGCCAGCAGCCCTGGACAGGGAGATCAGCCCCAGCATTTT. This chain joins TRBV7-2 and TRBJ1-5; 8 bases fit TRBD1. With 5 bases clipped from V and 5 bases from J, the junction kept 5 bases outside the gene matches. Germline assignment: CDR1 SGHTA and CDR2 FQGNSA. The CDR3 is made up of 14 amino acids.